The entry below gives a single T cell receptor (beta chain) sequence along with its context. Its antigen remains unidentified. The entry originates in a study of T cell responses to AZD1222 COVID-19 vaccine. Study-wide results and limits: The study sampled repertoires only after the peak T cell response.

The V end lost 1 base, the J end lost 0 bases, and 9 bases lay between the germline ends. Germline assignment: CDR1 MGHRA and CDR2 YSYEKL. The CDR3 sequence is 15 residues long. Libraries were prepared by immunoSEQ multiplex PCR; TCRdb keeps only in-frame clonotypes and omits some of them. The sample carries fewer than 200,000 clones, 70% to 90% recorded once. V is TRBV4-1 and J is TRBJ1-1; D call uncertain. The receptor's source is an adult who received the AZD1222 COVID-19 vaccine. Sequenced here: peripheral blood, sampled 28 days after the second AZD1222 dose. CDR3 in amino acids: CASSQGAGLNTEAFF. DNA of the CDR3: TGCGCCAGCAGCCAAGGGGCGGGCTTGAACACTGAAGCTTTCTTT.